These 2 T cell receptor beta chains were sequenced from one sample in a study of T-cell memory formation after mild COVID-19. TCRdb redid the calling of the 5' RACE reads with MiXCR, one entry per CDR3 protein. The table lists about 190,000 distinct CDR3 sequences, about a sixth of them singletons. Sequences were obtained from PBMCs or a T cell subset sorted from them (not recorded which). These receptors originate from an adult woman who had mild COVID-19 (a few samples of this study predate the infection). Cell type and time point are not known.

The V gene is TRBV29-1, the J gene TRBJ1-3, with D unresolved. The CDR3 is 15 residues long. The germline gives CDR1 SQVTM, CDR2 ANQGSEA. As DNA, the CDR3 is TGCGGCGCCTCTCTGACACACTCCTCTGGAAACACCATATATTTT. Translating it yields CGASLTHSSGNTIYF.

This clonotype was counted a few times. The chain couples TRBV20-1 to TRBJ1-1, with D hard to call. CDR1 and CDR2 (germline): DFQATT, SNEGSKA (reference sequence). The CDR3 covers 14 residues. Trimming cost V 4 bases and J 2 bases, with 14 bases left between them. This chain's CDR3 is CSAIGPKGNTEAFF. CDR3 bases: TGCAGTGCTATTGGGCCCAAGGGTAACACTGAAGCTTTCTTT.